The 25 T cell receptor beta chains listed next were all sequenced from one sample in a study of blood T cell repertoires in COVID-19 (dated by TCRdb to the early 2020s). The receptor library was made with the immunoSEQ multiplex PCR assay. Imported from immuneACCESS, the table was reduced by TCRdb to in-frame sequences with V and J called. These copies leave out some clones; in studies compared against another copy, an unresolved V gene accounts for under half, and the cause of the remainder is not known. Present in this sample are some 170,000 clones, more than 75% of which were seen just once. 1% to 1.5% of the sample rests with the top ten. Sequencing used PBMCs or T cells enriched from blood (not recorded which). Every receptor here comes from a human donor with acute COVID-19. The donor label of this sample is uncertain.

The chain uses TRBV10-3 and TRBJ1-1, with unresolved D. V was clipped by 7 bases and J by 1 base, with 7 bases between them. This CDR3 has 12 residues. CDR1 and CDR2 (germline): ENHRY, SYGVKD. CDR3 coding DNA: TGTGCCATCAAGTCAGGGAACACTGAAGCTTTCTTT. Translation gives CAIKSGNTEAFF.

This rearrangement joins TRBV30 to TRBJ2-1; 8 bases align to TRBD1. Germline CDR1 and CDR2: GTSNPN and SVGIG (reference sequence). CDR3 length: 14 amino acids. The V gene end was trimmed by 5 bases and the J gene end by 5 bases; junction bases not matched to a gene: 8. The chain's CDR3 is CAWGGQGANNEQFF. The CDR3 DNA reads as TGTGCCTGGGGCGGCCAGGGGGCAAACAATGAGCAGTTCTTC.

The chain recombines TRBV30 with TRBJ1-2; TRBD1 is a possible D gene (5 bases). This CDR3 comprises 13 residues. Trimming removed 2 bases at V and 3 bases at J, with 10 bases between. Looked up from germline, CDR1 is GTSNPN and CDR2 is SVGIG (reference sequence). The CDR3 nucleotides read TGTGCCTGGAGTAGGGGAAGGGACTATGGCTACACCTTC. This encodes CAWSRGRDYGYTF.

The CDR3 sequence is CASTPGGNSNQPQHF. CDR3 coding DNA: TGTGCCAGTACCCCAGGGGGGAATAGCAATCAGCCCCAGCATTTT. This chain links TRBV19 with TRBJ1-5; 7 bases are shared with TRBD1. Trimming removed 7 bases from V and 0 bases from J; junction bases left unmatched: 6. The CDR3 is 15 amino acids. CDR1 and CDR2 (germline): LNHDA, SQIVND (reference sequence).

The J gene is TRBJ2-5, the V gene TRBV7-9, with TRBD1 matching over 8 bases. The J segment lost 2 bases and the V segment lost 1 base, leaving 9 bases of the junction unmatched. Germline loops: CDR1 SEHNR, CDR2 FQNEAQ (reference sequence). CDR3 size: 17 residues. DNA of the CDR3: TGTGCCAGCAGCTTAGTGGTATCAGGGGGCCCGCAAGAGACCCAGTACTTC. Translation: CASSLVVSGGPQETQYF. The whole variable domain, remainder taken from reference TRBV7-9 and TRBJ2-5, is DTGVSQNPRHKITKRGQNVTFRCDPISEHNRLYWYRQTLGQGPEFLTYFQNEAQLEKSRLLSDRFSAERPKGSFSTLEIQRTEQGDSAMYLCASSLVVSGGPQETQYFGPGTRLLVL.

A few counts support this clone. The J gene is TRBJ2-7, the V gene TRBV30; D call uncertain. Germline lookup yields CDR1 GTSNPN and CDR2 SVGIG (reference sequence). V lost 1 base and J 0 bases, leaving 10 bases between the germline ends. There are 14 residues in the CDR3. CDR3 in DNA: TGTGCCTGGAGTGCGTACTGGAGCTCCTACGAGCAGTACTTC. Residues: CAWSAYWSSYEQYF.

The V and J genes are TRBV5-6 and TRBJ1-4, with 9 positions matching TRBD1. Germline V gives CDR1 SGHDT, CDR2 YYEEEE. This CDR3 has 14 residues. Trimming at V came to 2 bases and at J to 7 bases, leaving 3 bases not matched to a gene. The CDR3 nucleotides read TGTGCCAGCAGCTTACAGGGGGCTTTTGAAAAACTGTTTTTT. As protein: CASSLQGAFEKLFF.

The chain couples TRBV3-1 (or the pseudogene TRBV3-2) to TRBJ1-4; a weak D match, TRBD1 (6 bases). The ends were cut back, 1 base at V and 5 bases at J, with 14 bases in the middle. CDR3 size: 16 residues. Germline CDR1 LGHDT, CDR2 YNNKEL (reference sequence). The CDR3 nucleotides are TGTGCCAGCAGCCAAGTAGGCGGGGGGCCGAATGAAAAACTGTTTTTT. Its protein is CASSQVGGGPNEKLFF.

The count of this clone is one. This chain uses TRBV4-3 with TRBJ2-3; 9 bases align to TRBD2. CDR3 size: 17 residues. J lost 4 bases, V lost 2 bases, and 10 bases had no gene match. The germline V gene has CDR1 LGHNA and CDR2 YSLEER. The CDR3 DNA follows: TGCGCCAGCAGCCAAACGTCTAGCGGGGTAGGTCCAGATACGCAGTATTTT. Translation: CASSQTSSGVGPDTQYF.

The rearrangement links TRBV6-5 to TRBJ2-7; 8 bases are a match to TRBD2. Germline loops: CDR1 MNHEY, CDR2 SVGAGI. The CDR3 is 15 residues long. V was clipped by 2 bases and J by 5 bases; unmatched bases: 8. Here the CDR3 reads CASSYGLPGGNEQYF. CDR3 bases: TGTGCCAGCAGTTACGGACTACCGGGGGGGAACGAGCAGTACTTC.

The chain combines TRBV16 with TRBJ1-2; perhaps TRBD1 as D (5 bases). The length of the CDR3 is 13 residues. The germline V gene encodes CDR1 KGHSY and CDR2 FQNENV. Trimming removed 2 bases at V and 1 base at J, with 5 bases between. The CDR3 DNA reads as TGTGCCAGCAGCCAAGACAGTAACTATGGCTACACCTTC. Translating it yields CASSQDSNYGYTF.

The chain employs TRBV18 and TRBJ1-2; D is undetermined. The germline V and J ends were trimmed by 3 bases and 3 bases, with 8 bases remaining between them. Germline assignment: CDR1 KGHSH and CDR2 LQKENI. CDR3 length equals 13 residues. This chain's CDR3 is CASSPKPDYGYTF. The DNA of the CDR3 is TGTGCCAGCTCACCCAAACCGGACTATGGCTACACCTTC.

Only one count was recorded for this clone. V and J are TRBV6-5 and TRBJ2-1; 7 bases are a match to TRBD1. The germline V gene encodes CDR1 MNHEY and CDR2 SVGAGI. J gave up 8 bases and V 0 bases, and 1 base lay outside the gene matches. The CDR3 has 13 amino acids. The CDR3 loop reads CASSYSRGHEQFF. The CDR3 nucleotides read TGTGCCAGCAGTTACTCGAGGGGGCATGAGCAGTTCTTC.

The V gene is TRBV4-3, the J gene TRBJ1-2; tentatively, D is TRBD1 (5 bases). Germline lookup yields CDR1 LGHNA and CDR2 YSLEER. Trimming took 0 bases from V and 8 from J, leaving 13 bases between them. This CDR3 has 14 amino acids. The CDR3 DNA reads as TGCGCCAGCAGCCAAGACGGGGACGGGAGAGGCTACACCTTC. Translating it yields CASSQDGDGRGYTF.

The CDR3 loop reads CASSVDRVIANYGYTF. For the CDR3, the DNA is TGTGCCAGCAGTGTAGACAGGGTCATAGCTAACTATGGCTACACCTTC. J is TRBJ1-2 and V is TRBV2; 7 positions match TRBD1. The V gene's germline CDR1 is SNHLY and CDR2 FYNNEI. The CDR3 length is 16 residues. After removal of 4 bases from V and 0 bases from J, the junction contained 8 bases not matched to a gene.

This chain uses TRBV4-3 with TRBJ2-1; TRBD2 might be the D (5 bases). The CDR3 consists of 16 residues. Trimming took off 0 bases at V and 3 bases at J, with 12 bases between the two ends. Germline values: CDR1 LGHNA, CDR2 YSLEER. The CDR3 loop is CASSQEWTGSYNEQFF. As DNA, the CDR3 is TGCGCCAGCAGCCAAGAGTGGACGGGGAGCTACAATGAGCAGTTCTTC.

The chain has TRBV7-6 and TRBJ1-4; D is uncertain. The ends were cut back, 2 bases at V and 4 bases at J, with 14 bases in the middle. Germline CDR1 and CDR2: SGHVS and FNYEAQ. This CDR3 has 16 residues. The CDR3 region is CASSLRAGVFNEKLFF. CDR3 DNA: TGTGCCAGCAGCTTAAGAGCGGGAGTGTTTAATGAAAAACTGTTTTTT.

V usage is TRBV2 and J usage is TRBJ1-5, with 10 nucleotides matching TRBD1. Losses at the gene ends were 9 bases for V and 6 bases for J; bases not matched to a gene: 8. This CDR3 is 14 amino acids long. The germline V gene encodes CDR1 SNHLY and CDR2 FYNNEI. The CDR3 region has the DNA TGTGCCAGTTCCGACAGGGGGCGGATTCAGCCCCAGCATTTT. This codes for CASSDRGRIQPQHF.

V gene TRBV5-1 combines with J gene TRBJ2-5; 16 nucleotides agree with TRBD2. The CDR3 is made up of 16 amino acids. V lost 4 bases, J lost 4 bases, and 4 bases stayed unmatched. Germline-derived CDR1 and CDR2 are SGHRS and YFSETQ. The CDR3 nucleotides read TGCGCCAGCAGCGGGACTAGCGGGGGGGCGGTAGAGACCCAGTACTTC. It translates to CASSGTSGGAVETQYF. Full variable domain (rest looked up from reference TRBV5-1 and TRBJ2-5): KAGVTQTPRYLIKTRGQQVTLSCSPISGHRSVSWYQQTPGQGLQFLFEYFSETQRNKGNFPGRFSGRQFSNSRSEMNVSTLELGDSALYLCASSGTSGGAVETQYFGPGTRLLVL.

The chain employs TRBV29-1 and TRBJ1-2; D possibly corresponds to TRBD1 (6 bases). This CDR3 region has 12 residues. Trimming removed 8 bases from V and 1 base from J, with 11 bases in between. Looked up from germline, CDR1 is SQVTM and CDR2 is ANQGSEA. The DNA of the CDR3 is TGCAGCTCGCGGACAGATAACTATGGCTACACCTTC. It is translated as CSSRTDNYGYTF.

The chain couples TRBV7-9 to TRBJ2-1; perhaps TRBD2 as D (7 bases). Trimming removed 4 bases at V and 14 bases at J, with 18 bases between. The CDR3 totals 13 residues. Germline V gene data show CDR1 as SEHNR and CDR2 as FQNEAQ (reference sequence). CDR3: CASSSTARGAEFF. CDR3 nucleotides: TGTGCCAGCAGCTCCACCGCCCGGGGGGCTGAGTTCTTC.

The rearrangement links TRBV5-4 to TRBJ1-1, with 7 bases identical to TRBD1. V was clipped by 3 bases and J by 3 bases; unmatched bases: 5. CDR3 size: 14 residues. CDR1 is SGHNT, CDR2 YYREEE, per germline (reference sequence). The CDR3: CASSSGTVYTEAFF. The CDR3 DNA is TGTGCCAGCAGCTCCGGGACAGTCTACACTGAAGCTTTCTTT.

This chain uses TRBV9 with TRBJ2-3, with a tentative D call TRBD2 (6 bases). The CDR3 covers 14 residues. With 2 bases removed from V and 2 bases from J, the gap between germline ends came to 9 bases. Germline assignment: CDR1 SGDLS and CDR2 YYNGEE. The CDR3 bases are TGTGCCAGCAGCGTGGGGGGATTCACAGATACGCAGTATTTT. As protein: CASSVGGFTDTQYF.

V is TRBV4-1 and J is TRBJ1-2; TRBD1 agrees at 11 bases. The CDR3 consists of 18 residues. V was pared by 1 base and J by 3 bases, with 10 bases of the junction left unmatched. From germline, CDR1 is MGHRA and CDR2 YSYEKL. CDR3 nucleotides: TGCGCCAGCAGCCAAGGGGGGACAGGGGGAGCGTTCGACTATGGCTACACCTTC. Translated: CASSQGGTGGAFDYGYTF.

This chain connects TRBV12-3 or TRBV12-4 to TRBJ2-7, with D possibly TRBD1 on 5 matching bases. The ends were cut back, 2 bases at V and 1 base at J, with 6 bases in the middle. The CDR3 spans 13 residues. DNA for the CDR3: TGTGCCAGCAGTTTAAAGGGGTCCTACGAGCAGTACTTC. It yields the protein CASSLKGSYEQYF.